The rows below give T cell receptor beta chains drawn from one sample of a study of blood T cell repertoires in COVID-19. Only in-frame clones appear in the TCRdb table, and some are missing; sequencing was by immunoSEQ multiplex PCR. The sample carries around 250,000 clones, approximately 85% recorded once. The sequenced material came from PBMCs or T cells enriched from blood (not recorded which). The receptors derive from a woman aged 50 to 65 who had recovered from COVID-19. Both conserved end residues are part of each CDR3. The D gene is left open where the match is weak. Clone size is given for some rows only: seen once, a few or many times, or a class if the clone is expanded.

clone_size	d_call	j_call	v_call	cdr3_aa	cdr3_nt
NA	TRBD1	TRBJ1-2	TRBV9	CASSVGQGNYGYTF	TGTGCCAGCAGCGTCGGACAGGGTAACTATGGCTACACCTTC
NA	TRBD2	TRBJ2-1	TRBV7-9	CASSPRVAGGPSYNEQFF	TGTGCCAGCAGCCCCCGGGTAGCGGGAGGGCCGAGCTACAATGAGCAGTTCTTC
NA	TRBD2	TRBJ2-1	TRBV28	CASSPRGSGRVLGEQFF	TGTGCCAGCAGTCCCCGTGGAAGCGGGAGGGTATTGGGTGAGCAGTTCTTC
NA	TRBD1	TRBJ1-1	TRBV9	CASSTATGWTEAFF	TGTGCCAGCAGCACGGCGACAGGGTGGACTGAAGCTTTCTTT
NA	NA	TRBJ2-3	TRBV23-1	CASSDEVQTTDTQYF	TGCGCCAGCAGTGATGAAGTACAGACCACAGATACGCAGTATTTT
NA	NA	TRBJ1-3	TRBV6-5	CASSFSGGNTIYF	TGTGCCAGCAGTTTTTCAGGTGGAAACACCATATATTTT
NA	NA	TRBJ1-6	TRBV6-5	CASSLGLDNSPLHF	TGTGCCAGCAGTCTGGGACTCGATAATTCACCCCTCCACTTT
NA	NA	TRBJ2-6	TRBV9	CASSVAGSGANVLTF	TGTGCCAGCAGCGTAGCGGGTTCTGGGGCCAACGTCCTGACTTTC
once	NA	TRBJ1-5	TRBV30	CAWSETGNNQPQHF	TGTGCCTGGAGTGAAACAGGGAACAATCAGCCCCAGCATTTT
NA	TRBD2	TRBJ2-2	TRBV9	CASSWTSGSFTGELFF	TGTGCCAGCAGCTGGACTAGCGGGAGCTTCACCGGGGAGCTGTTTTTT
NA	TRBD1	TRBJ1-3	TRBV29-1	CSVDRGLGNTIYF	TGCAGCGTCGACAGGGGGCTGGGAAACACCATATATTTT
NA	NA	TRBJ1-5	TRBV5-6	CASSLFFGGSNQPQHF	TGTGCCAGCAGCTTGTTTTTTGGGGGGAGCAATCAGCCCCAGCATTTT
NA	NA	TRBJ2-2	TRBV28	CASSLPRGGTTGTGELFF	TGTGCCAGCAGTTTGCCGAGGGGGGGGACGACGGGCACCGGGGAGCTGTTTTTT
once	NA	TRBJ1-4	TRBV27	CASSFTGLFNEKLFF	TGTGCCAGCAGTTTCACAGGGTTATTTAATGAAAAACTGTTTTTT
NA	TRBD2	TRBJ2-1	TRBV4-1	CASSRGLAGGSYNEQFF	TGCGCCAGCAGCCGTGGACTAGCGGGAGGTTCCTACAATGAGCAGTTCTTC
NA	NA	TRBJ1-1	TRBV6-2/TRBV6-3	CASSFPVDTEAFF	TGTGCCAGCAGTTTCCCGGTCGACACTGAAGCTTTCTTT
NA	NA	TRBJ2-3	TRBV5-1	CASSRQGGMTDTQYF	TGCGCCAGCAGCCGACAGGGAGGAATGACAGATACGCAGTATTTT
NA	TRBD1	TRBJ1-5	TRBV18	CASSSSGTGGLGQPQHF	TGTGCCAGCTCATCCTCCGGGACAGGGGGCCTCGGTCAGCCCCAGCATTTT
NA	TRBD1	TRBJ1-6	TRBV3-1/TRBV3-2	CASSRAGGTGGSPLHF	TGTGCCAGCAGCCGAGCCGGGGGGACAGGCGGCTCACCCCTCCACTTT
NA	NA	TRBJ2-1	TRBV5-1	CASSPDREGFGEQFF	TGCGCCAGCAGCCCGGACAGGGAGGGCTTTGGTGAGCAGTTCTTC
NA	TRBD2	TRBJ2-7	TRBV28	CASRKRDIYEQYF	TGTGCCAGCAGGAAGCGGGATATCTACGAGCAGTACTTC
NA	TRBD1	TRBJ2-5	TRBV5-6	CASSLPQGAPTQYF	TGTGCCAGCAGCCTACCACAGGGGGCGCCAACCCAGTACTTC
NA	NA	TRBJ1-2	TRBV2	CASSGTSPVGGYTF	TGTGCCAGCAGTGGGACTTCCCCGGTTGGTGGCTACACCTTC
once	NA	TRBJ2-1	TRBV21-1	CASSKVREGGYNEQFF	TGTGCCAGCAGCAAAGTGCGGGAGGGCGGGTACAATGAGCAGTTCTTC
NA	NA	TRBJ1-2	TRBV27	CASSYFGEPPYGYTF	TGTGCCAGCAGTTACTTTGGGGAGCCCCCCTATGGCTACACCTTC
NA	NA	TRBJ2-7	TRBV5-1	CASSLAGGAFYEQCF	TGCGCCAGCAGCTTGGCTGGCGGGGCTTTCTACGAGCAGTGCTTC
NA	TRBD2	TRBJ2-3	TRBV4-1	CASSLGLASVDTQYF	TGCGCCAGCAGCCTGGGACTAGCCTCGGTTGATACGCAGTATTTT
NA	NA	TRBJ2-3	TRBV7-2	CASRTTTRDTQYF	TGTGCCAGCAGGACTACGACCCGGGATACGCAGTATTTT
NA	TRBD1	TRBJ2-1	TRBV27	CASTLSHQQGEYEQFF	TGTGCCAGCACTTTATCCCATCAACAGGGGGAGTATGAGCAGTTCTTC
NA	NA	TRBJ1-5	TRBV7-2	CASSSGYSGEPQHF	TGTGCCAGCAGCTCTGGTTACTCCGGGGAGCCCCAGCATTTT
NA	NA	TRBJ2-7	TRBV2	CASSETMWPYF	TGTGCCAGCAGTGAGACAATGTGGCCATACTTC
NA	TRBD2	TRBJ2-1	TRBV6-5	CASSYTSGISYNEQFF	TGTGCCAGCAGTTATACTAGCGGGATCTCCTACAATGAGCAGTTCTTC
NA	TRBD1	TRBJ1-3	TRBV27	CASSLYGTEGNTIYF	TGTGCCAGCAGTTTATACGGGACAGAGGGAAACACCATATATTTT
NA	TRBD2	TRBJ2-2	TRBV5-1	CASSFTWTSGRAITGELFF	TGCGCCAGCAGCTTTACCTGGACTAGCGGGAGGGCCATCACCGGGGAGCTGTTTTTT
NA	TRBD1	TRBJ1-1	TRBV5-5	CASSFFRDSLNTEAFF	TGTGCCAGCAGTTTTTTCCGGGACAGCCTGAACACTGAAGCTTTCTTT
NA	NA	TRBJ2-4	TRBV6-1	CASSERPLAGAKNIQYF	TGTGCCAGCAGTGAGCGGCCCCTCGCGGGAGCCAAAAACATTCAGTACTTC
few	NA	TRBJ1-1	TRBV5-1	CASSPPSGEGTEAFF	TGCGCCAGCAGCCCGCCCTCAGGGGAGGGTACTGAAGCTTTCTTT
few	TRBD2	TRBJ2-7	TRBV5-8	CASSRGTSGRANYEQYF	TGTGCCAGCAGCCGGGGGACTAGCGGGAGGGCCAACTACGAGCAGTACTTC
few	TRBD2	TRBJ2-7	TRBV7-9	CASSFLAGAGEQYF	TGTGCCAGCAGCTTTCTGGCGGGAGCGGGGGAGCAGTACTTC
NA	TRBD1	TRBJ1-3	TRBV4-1	CASSPLDRGSGNTIYF	TGCGCCAGCAGCCCCTTGGACAGGGGCTCTGGAAACACCATATATTTT
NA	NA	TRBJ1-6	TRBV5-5	CASRTHNSPLHF	TGTGCCAGCAGGACACATAATTCACCCCTCCACTTT
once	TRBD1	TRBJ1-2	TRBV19	CASSDREAYGYTF	TGTGCCAGTTCAGACAGGGAAGCCTATGGCTACACCTTC
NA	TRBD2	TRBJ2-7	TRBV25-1	CASSPRRLAGLYEQYF	TGTGCCAGCAGTCCCCGAAGACTAGCGGGACTCTACGAGCAGTACTTC